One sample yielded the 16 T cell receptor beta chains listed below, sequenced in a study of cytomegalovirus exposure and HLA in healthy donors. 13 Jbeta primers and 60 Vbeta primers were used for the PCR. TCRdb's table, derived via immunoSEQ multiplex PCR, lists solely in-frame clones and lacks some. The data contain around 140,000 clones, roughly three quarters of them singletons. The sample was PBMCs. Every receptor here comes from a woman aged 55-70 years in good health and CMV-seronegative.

Here the CDR3 reads CASVGDNSNQPQHF. The CDR3 DNA follows: TGTGCCAGCGTCGGGGATAATAGCAATCAGCCCCAGCATTTT. This rearrangement joins TRBV2 to TRBJ1-5; D is ambiguous. There are 14 residues in the CDR3. Germline lookup yields CDR1 SNHLY and CDR2 FYNNEI. The germline V and J ends were trimmed by 8 bases and 0 bases, with 11 bases remaining between them.

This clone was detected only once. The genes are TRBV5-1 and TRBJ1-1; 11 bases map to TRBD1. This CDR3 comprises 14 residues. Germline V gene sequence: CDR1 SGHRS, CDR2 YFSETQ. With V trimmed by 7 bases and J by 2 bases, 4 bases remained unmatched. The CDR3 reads CASWDRGKNTEAFF. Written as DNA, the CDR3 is TGCGCCAGCTGGGACAGGGGGAAAAACACTGAAGCTTTCTTT. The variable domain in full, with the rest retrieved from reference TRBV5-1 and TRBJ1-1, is KAGVTQTPRYLIKTRGQQVTLSCSPISGHRSVSWYQQTPGQGLQFLFEYFSETQRNKGNFPGRFSGRQFSNSRSEMNVSTLELGDSALYLCASWDRGKNTEAFFGQGTRLTVV.

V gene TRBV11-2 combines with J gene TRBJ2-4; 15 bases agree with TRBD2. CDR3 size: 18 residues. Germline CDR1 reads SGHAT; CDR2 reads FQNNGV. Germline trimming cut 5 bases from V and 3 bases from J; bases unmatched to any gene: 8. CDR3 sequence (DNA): TGTGCCAGCAGCCCCCCGGGACTAGCGGGGGGAGGCAAAAACATTCAGTACTTC. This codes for CASSPPGLAGGGKNIQYF.

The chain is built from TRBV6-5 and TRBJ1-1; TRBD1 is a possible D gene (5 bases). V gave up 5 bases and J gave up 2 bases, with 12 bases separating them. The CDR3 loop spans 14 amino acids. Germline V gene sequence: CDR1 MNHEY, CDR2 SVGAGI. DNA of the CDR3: TGTGCCAGCAGTGCAACAGGCGCTAACACTGAAGCTTTCTTT. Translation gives CASSATGANTEAFF.

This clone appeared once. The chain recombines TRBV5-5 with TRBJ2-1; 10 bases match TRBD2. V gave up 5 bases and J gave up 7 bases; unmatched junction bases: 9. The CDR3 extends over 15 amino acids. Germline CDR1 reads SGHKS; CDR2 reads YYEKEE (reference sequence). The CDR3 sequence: CASRAGLAMMNEQFF. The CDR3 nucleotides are TGTGCCAGCAGGGCGGGACTAGCGATGATGAATGAGCAGTTCTTC.

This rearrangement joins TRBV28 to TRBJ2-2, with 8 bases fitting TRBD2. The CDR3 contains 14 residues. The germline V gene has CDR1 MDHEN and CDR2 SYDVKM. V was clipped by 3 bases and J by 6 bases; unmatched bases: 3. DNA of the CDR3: TGTGCCAGCAGTTTGGTCGGGGGGGCCGGGGAGCTGTTTTTT. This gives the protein CASSLVGGAGELFF.

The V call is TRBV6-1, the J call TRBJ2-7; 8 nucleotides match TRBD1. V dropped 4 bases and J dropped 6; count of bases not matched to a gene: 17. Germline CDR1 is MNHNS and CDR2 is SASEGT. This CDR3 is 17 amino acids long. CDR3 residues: CASSVRDRGPQGFEQYF. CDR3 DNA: TGTGCCAGCAGTGTACGAGACAGGGGCCCACAAGGTTTCGAGCAGTACTTC.

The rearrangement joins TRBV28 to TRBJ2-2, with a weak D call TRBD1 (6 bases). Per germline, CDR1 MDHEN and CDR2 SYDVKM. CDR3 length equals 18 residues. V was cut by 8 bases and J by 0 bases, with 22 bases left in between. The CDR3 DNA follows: TGTGCCAGCGCACCACAGGGAGACGCGATTACGAACACCGGGGAGCTGTTTTTT. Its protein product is CASAPQGDAITNTGELFF.

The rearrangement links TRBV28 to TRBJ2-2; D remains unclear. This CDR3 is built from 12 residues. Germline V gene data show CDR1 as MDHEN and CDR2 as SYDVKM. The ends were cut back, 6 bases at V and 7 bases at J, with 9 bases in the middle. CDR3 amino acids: CASSTRLGELFF. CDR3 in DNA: TGTGCCAGCAGCACCCGACTCGGGGAGCTGTTTTTT.

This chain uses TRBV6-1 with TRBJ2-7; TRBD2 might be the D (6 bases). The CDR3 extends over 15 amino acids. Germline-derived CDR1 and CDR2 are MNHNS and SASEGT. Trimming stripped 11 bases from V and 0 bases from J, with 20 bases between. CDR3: CASAGRGRSSYEQYF. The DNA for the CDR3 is TGTGCCTCCGCAGGGCGGGGACGAAGCTCCTACGAGCAGTACTTC.

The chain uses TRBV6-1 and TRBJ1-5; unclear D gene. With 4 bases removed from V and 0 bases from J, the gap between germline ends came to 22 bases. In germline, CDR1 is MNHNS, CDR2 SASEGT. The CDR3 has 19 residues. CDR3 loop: CASSARRRWESYSNQPQHF. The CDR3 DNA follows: TGTGCCAGCAGTGCCCGGAGGCGGTGGGAAAGCTATAGCAATCAGCCCCAGCATTTT.

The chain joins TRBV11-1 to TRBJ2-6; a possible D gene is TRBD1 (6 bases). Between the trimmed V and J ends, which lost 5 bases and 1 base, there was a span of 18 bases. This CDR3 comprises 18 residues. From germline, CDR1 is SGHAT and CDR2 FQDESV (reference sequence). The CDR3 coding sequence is TGTGCCAGCAGCGCCGACAGGTCTTTGGGGTCTGGGGCCAACGTCCTGACTTTC. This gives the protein CASSADRSLGSGANVLTF.

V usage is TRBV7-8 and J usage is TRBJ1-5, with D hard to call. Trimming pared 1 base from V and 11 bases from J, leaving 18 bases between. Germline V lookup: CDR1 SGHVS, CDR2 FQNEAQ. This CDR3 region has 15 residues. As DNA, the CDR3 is TGTGCCAGCAGCTTAGTAGGATTGGGCTTATCGTCCCAGCATTTT. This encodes CASSLVGLGLSSQHF.

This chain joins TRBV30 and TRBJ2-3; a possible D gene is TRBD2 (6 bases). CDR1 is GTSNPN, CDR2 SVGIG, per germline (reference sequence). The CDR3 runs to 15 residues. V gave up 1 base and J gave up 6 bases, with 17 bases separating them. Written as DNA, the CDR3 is TGTGCCTGGAGTGGGTTGGGAGGAAGAGGGGATACGCAGTATTTT. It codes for CAWSGLGGRGDTQYF.

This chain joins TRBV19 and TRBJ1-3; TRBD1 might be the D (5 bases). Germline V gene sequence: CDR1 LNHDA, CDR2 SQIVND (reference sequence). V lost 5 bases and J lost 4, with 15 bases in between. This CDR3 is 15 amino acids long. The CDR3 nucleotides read TGTGCCAGTAGTGAGAGACAGTTATCGGGAAACACCATATATTTT. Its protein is CASSERQLSGNTIYF.

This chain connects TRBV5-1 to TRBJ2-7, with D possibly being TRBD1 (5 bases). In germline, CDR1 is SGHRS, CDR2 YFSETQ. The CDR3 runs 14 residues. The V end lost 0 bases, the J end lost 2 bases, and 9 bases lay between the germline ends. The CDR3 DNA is TGCGCCAGCAGCTTGGAGGGGCGGCCCTACGAGCAGTACTTC. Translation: CASSLEGRPYEQYF. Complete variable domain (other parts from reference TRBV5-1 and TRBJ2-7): KAGVTQTPRYLIKTRGQQVTLSCSPISGHRSVSWYQQTPGQGLQFLFEYFSETQRNKGNFPGRFSGRQFSNSRSEMNVSTLELGDSALYLCASSLEGRPYEQYFGPGTRLTVT.